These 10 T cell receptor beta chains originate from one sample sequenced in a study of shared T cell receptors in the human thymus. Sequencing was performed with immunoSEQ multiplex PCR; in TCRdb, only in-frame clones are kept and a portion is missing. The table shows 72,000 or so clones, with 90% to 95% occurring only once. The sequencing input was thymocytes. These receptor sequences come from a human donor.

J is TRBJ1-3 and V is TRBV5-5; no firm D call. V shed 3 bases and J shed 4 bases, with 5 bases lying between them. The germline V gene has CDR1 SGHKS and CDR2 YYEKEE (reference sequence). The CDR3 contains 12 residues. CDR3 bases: TGTGCCAGCAGCTGCAAAGGAAACACCATATATTTT. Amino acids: CASSCKGNTIYF.

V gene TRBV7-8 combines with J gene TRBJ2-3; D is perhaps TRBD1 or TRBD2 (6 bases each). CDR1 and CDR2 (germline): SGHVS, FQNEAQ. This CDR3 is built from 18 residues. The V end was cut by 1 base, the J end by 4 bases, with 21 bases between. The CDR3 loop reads CASSLVPGAQGGSDTQYF. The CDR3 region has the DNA TGTGCCAGCAGCTTAGTACCGGGGGCGCAAGGTGGATCAGATACGCAGTATTTT.

For the CDR3, the DNA is TGTGCCAGCAGCTTAGGACCCTCGGACAGGGGGCGTACCGGGGAGCTGTTTTTT. This codes for CASSLGPSDRGRTGELFF. This chain joins TRBV7-2 and TRBJ2-2; TRBD1 matches 11 bases. This CDR3 has 18 amino acids. The junction had 9 bases not matched to a gene; V was cut back by 1 base and J by 5 bases. CDR1 SGHTA and CDR2 FQGNSA come from the germline V gene.

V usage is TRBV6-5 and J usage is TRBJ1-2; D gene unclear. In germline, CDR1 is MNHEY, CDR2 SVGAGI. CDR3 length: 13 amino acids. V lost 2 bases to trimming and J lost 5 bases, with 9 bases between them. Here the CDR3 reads CASSYRRGYGYTF. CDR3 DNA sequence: TGTGCCAGCAGTTACAGGCGTGGTTATGGCTACACCTTC.

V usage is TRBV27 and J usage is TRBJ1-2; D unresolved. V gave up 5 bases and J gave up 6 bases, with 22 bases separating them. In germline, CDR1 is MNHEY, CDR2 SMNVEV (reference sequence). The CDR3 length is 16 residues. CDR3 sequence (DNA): TGTGCCAGCAGTCACCGAAGGGAGGCCCGTCTCCATGGCTACACCTTC. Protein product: CASSHRREARLHGYTF.

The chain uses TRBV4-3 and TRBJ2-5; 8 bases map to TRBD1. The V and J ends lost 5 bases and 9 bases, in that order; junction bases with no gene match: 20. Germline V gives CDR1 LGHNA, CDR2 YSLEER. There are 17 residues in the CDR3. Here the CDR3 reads CASSEAGPTGARTAQYF. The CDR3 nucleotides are TGCGCCAGCAGCGAGGCGGGGCCGACAGGGGCGAGGACTGCCCAGTACTTC.

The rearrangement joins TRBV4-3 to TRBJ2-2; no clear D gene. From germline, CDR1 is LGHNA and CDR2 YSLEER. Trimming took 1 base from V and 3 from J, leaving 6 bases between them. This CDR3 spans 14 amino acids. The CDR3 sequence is CASSQVKDTGELFF. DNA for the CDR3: TGCGCCAGCAGCCAAGTAAAAGACACCGGGGAGCTGTTTTTT.

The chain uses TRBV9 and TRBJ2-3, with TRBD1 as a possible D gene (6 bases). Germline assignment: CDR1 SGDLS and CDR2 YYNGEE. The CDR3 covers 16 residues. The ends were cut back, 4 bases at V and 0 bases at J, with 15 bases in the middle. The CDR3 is CASSPPYGGSTDTQYF. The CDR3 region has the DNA TGTGCCAGCAGCCCACCTTATGGGGGCAGCACAGATACGCAGTATTTT.

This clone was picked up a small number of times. The CDR3 loop is CASSSNRGRPEAFF. The CDR3 coding sequence is TGTGCCAGCAGCTCAAACAGGGGGCGTCCGGAAGCTTTCTTT. The genes are TRBV11-2 and TRBJ1-1; TRBD1 matches 9 bases. Germline-derived CDR1 and CDR2 are SGHAT and FQNNGV. V shed 4 bases, J shed 8 bases, and the junction held 8 bases outside the gene matches. This CDR3 is 14 amino acids long.

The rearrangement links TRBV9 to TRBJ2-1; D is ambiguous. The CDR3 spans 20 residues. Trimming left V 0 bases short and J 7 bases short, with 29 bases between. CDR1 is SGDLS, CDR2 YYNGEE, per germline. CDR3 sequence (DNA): TGTGCCAGCAGCGTAGCTGGAGTACAGAGGTACACCGCCACGGTGAATGAGCAGTTCTTC. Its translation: CASSVAGVQRYTATVNEQFF.